Each of the 25 T cell receptor beta chains below was sequenced from the same sample in a study of blood T cell repertoires in COVID-19. Sequencing was performed with immunoSEQ multiplex PCR; in TCRdb, only in-frame clones are kept and a portion is missing. The sample carries a few hundred thousand clones, around four fifths recorded once. Sequencing was done on a sample of PBMCs or T cells enriched from blood (not recorded which). The source of these receptors is a man aged 30-40 years with acute COVID-19.

This sequence joins TRBV28 and TRBJ1-1; D uncertain. V lost 6 bases and J lost 4, with 12 bases in between. The CDR3 runs to 13 residues. Germline V gives CDR1 MDHEN, CDR2 SYDVKM. This CDR3 is CASSPPSSTEAFF. The CDR3 bases are TGTGCCAGCAGCCCCCCGAGTTCCACTGAAGCTTTCTTT.

The V and J genes are TRBV27 and TRBJ1-5; 7 nucleotides agree with TRBD1. CDR1 MNHEY and CDR2 SMNVEV come from the germline V gene (reference sequence). V dropped 1 base and J dropped 5; count of bases not matched to a gene: 2. This CDR3 comprises 14 residues. CDR3 protein: CASSLLQGHQPQHF. For the CDR3, the DNA is TGTGCCAGCAGTTTATTACAGGGGCATCAGCCCCAGCATTTT.

The gene calls are TRBV10-3 and TRBJ2-7; perhaps TRBD2 as D (6 bases). This CDR3 spans 15 amino acids. The V end was cut by 1 base, the J end by 4 bases, with 14 bases between. Germline values: CDR1 ENHRY, CDR2 SYGVKD. The CDR3 bases are TGTGCCATCAGTGAGTGGTCCCGGGGAGGTTACGAGCAGTACGTC. Translated, it gives CAISEWSRGGYEQYV.

V usage is TRBV10-1 and J usage is TRBJ2-3; weak D call: TRBD1 (6 bases). The V gene lost 0 bases and the J gene lost 2 bases, with 12 bases spanning the gap. This CDR3 has 16 residues. From germline, CDR1 is WNHNN and CDR2 SYGVQD (reference sequence). CDR3 protein: CASSESPGEPTDTQYF. CDR3 nucleotides: TGCGCCAGCAGTGAGTCGCCAGGGGAGCCCACAGATACGCAGTATTTT.

The chain recombines TRBV5-8 with TRBJ2-2, with D possibly being TRBD2 (6 bases). V was clipped by 6 bases and J by 5 bases, with 14 bases between them. Germline-derived CDR1 and CDR2 are SGHTS and YDEGEE. This CDR3 is 14 amino acids long. The DNA of the CDR3 is TGTGCCAGCATTGGGGGGAGACGAACCGGGGAGCTGTTTTTT. Protein sequence: CASIGGRRTGELFF.

The chain recombines TRBV19 with TRBJ1-6, with D tentatively TRBD1 (5 bases). Germline CDR1 is LNHDA and CDR2 is SQIVND (reference sequence). The CDR3 runs 15 residues. V lost 7 bases and J lost 0, with 10 bases in between. CDR3 nucleotides: TGTGCCAGTATCGAGACAGTCTCCTATAATTCACCCCTCCACTTT. Protein: CASIETVSYNSPLHF.

V usage is TRBV3-1 (or the pseudogene TRBV3-2) and J usage is TRBJ1-2; 7 bases fit TRBD1. Germline V CDR1 and CDR2: LGHDT, YNNKEL (reference sequence). The CDR3 runs 13 residues. With 4 bases clipped from V and 6 bases from J, the junction kept 5 bases outside the gene matches. Here the CDR3 DNA reads TGTGCCAGCAGCCGAGACAGGGTTAATGGCTACACCTTC. Translation: CASSRDRVNGYTF.

This clone was detected a few times. The chain carries TRBV24-1 and TRBJ1-1, with a weak D call TRBD1 (6 bases). V dropped 4 bases and J dropped 2 bases, with 16 bases sitting between them. The CDR3 covers 16 residues. Germline lookup yields CDR1 KGHDR and CDR2 SFDVKD. In DNA form, the CDR3 reads TGTGCCACCAGTGACTCTCGAGACAGGTATAACACTGAAGCTTTCTTT. Encoded protein: CATSDSRDRYNTEAFF.

The chain uses TRBV5-4 and TRBJ2-1; TRBD2 agrees at 9 bases. The CDR3 totals 16 residues. The junction had 15 bases not matched to a gene; V was cut back by 4 bases and J by 10 bases. The germline CDR1 and CDR2 sequences are SGHNT and YYREEE (reference sequence). The CDR3 sequence: CASSDEPGLALWEQFF. The CDR3, as DNA: TGTGCCAGCAGCGACGAACCGGGACTAGCTCTATGGGAGCAGTTCTTC.

The CDR3 coding sequence is TGCAGCGTTACAGGGGGGTACAATGAGCAGTTCTTC. Translating it yields CSVTGGYNEQFF. The J gene is TRBJ2-1, the V gene TRBV29-1; 8 nucleotides align to TRBD1. Per the germline V gene, CDR1 is SQVTM and CDR2 is ANQGSEA. Unmatched junction bases numbered 1, after V lost 5 bases and J lost 4 bases. The CDR3 loop spans 12 amino acids.

This chain uses TRBV10-2 with TRBJ2-1; the match to TRBD2 covers 8 bases. J gave up 3 bases and V 3 bases, and 7 bases lay outside the gene matches. Germline CDR1 reads WSHSY; CDR2 reads SAAADI. The CDR3 covers 16 residues. The CDR3 nucleotides read TGCGCCAGCAGTGACCTCGGGAGGGCCTACTACAATGAGCAGTTCTTC. As protein: CASSDLGRAYYNEQFF.

The chain recombines TRBV5-6 with TRBJ1-1, with D unclear. Trimming removed 5 bases from V and 2 bases from J, with 19 bases in between. Per germline, CDR1 SGHDT and CDR2 YYEEEE. The CDR3 loop spans 16 amino acids. The CDR3 here is CASSAYEAGINTEAFF. In DNA, the CDR3 is TGTGCCAGCAGTGCCTACGAAGCGGGGATTAACACTGAAGCTTTCTTT.

The J gene is TRBJ1-1, the V gene TRBV28; D gene ambiguous. This CDR3 comprises 14 residues. V was pared by 6 bases and J by 0 bases, with 11 bases between. Germline assignment: CDR1 MDHEN and CDR2 SYDVKM. The CDR3 loop reads CASRVAGVNTEAFF. The CDR3 DNA follows: TGTGCCAGCAGAGTAGCCGGGGTGAACACTGAAGCTTTCTTT.

The chain is built from TRBV2 and TRBJ1-4, with 8 bases matching TRBD1. CDR1 is SNHLY and CDR2 is FYNNEI in the germline V gene. The CDR3 totals 18 residues. V gave up 11 bases and J gave up 1 base; unmatched junction bases: 18. The CDR3 sequence: CAGSISGTGGGTNEKLFF. DNA for the CDR3: TGTGCCGGATCAATATCCGGGACAGGAGGCGGAACTAATGAAAAACTGTTTTTT. The full variable domain, completed using reference TRBV2 and TRBJ1-4, is EPEVTQTPSHQVTQMGQEVILRCVPISNHLYFYWYRQILGQKVEFLVSFYNNEISEKSEIFDDQFSVERPDGSNFTLKIRSTKLEDSAMYFCAGSISGTGGGTNEKLFFGSGTQLSVL.

V and J are TRBV6-5 and TRBJ1-2, with 8 bases fitting TRBD1. The CDR3 runs to 11 residues. Germline V gene sequence: CDR1 MNHEY, CDR2 SVGAGI. Written as DNA, the CDR3 is TGTGGGACCCAGGGGGCCTATGGCTACACCTTC. Residues: CGTQGAYGYTF.

The chain links TRBV28 to TRBJ1-2; D possibly corresponds to TRBD1 (5 bases). The CDR3 runs to 15 residues. Trimming took 5 bases from V and 7 from J, leaving 20 bases between them. CDR1 is MDHEN, CDR2 SYDVKM, per germline. For the CDR3, the DNA is TGTGCCAGCAGTCCCATTAAAGGAGGGGCGGTTGGCTACACCTTC. It translates to CASSPIKGGAVGYTF.

This chain joins TRBV20-1 and TRBJ1-2, with D maybe TRBD1 (6 bases). Germline CDR1 is DFQATT and CDR2 is SNEGSKA (reference sequence). V shed 8 bases and J shed 6 bases, with 13 bases lying between them. The CDR3 has 11 amino acids. CDR3 DNA: TGCAGTCACCGGGGGGGCCATGGCTACACCTTC. It encodes CSHRGGHGYTF.

This clone was recorded once. The chain employs TRBV6-1 and TRBJ1-2; D may be TRBD1 (5 bases). Trimming took 0 bases from V and 8 from J, leaving 19 bases between them. Germline-derived CDR1 and CDR2 are MNHNS and SASEGT. The CDR3 is made up of 16 amino acids. In DNA, the CDR3 is TGTGCCAGCAGTGAAGCAAGACAGTTCGAGGACCGGGGCTACACCTTC. Translated, it gives CASSEARQFEDRGYTF.

The chain is built from TRBV6-6 and TRBJ2-5; tentative D call: TRBD1 (6 bases). V lost 6 bases and J 4 bases, leaving 15 bases between the germline ends. The CDR3 is 14 residues long. Germline CDR1 is MNHNY and CDR2 is SVGAGI (reference sequence). The CDR3 here is CASSPRGRAETQYF. Written as DNA, the CDR3 is TGTGCCAGCAGCCCCAGGGGCAGGGCAGAGACCCAGTACTTC.

Here the CDR3 reads CASSFSRVSGNTIYF. CDR3 sequence (DNA): TGTGCCAGCAGCTTCTCCCGGGTCTCTGGAAACACCATATATTTT. The rearrangement links TRBV5-8 to TRBJ1-3; D gene ambiguous. The V gene's germline CDR1 is SGHTS and CDR2 YDEGEE. The V end was cut by 2 bases, the J end by 0 bases, with 9 bases between. The CDR3 totals 15 residues.

The rearrangement uses TRBV7-9 and TRBJ1-1; D unresolved. Trimming pared 2 bases from V and 0 bases from J, leaving 7 bases between. CDR3 length: 14 amino acids. Germline CDR1 is SEHNR and CDR2 is FQNEAQ (reference sequence). CDR3 coding DNA: TGTGCCAGCAGCTTATTAGCGATGAACACTGAAGCTTTCTTT. Its protein is CASSLLAMNTEAFF.

The chain joins TRBV19 to TRBJ2-3; 10 bases line up with TRBD2. The CDR3 is made up of 16 amino acids. The V segment lost 3 bases and the J segment 4 bases; nucleotides outside the gene matches: 7. Germline V gene lookup returns CDR1 LNHDA and CDR2 SQIVND (reference sequence). Here the CDR3 DNA reads TGTGCCAGTAGTATCCCCCAGCTAGCGGGAGCAGATACGCAGTATTTT. Encoded protein: CASSIPQLAGADTQYF.

This clone was seen more than once but under ten times. The J gene is TRBJ2-5, the V gene TRBV6-2 or TRBV6-3; D may be TRBD2 (5 bases). Between the trimmed V and J ends, which lost 5 bases and 4 bases, there was a span of 11 bases. Germline V lookup: CDR1 MNHEY, CDR2 SVGEGT. This CDR3 is built from 13 residues. CDR3 nucleotides: TGTGCCAGCAGTGCGGACTTCTCAGAGACCCAGTACTTC. Translated: CASSADFSETQYF.

The J gene is TRBJ2-7, the V gene TRBV7-8; 8 nucleotides line up with TRBD1. Germline V lookup: CDR1 SGHVS, CDR2 FQNEAQ. The CDR3 has 15 residues. V lost 7 bases and J lost 5; bases outside the gene matches: 13. CDR3: CASTSLDREGNEQYV. The CDR3 DNA sequence: TGTGCCAGCACATCTTTGGACAGGGAAGGGAACGAGCAGTACGTC.

In its sample, this clone was seen once. The rearrangement links TRBV11-2 to TRBJ1-1; TRBD1 matches at 7 bases. With 6 bases clipped from V and 5 bases from J, the junction kept 12 bases outside the gene matches. The length of the CDR3 is 15 residues. The V gene's germline CDR1 is SGHAT and CDR2 FQNNGV. The CDR3 here is CASRGLLDRATEAFF. The CDR3 coding sequence is TGTGCCAGCAGGGGGCTACTCGACAGGGCGACTGAAGCTTTCTTT.